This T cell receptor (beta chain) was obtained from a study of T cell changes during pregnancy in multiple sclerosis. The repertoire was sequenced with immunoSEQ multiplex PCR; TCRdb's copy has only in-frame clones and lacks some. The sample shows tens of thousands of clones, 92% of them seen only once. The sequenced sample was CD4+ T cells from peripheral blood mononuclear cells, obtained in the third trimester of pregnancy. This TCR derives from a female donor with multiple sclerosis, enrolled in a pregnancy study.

This CDR3 reads CASSDSGTGLQYF. In nucleotides, the CDR3 is TGTGCCAGCAGCGACTCGGGGACAGGCCTTCAGTACTTC. J is TRBJ2-7 and V is TRBV7-2; 8 bases are shared with TRBD1. The V gene's germline CDR1 is SGHTA and CDR2 FQGNSA. CDR3 length: 13 amino acids. V lost 5 bases and J lost 10; bases outside the gene matches: 10.